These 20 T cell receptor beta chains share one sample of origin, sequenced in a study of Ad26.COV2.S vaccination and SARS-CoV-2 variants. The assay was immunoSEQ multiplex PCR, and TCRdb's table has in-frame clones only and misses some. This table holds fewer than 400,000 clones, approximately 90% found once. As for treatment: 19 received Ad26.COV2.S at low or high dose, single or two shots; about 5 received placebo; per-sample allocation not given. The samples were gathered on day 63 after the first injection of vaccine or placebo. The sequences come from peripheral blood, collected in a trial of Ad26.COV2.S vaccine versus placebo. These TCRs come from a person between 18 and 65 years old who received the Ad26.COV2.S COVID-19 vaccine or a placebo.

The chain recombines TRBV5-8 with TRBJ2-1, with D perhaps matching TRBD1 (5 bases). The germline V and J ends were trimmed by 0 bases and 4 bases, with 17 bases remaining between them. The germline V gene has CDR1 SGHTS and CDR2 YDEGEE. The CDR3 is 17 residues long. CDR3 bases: TGTGCCAGCAGCTTGGCCCTGGGGCAGGGCCGTTACAATGAGCAGTTCTTC. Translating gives CASSLALGQGRYNEQFF.

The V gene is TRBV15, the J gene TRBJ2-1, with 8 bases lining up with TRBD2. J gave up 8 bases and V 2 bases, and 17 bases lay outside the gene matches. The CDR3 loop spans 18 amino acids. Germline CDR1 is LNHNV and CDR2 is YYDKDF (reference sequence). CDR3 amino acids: CATSRSTPTGTSLDEQFF. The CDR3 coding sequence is TGTGCCACCAGCAGATCGACGCCGACCGGGACTAGTTTGGATGAGCAGTTCTTC. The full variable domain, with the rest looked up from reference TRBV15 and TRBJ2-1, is DAMVIQNPRYQVTQFGKPVTLSCSQTLNHNVMYWYQQKSSQAPKLLFHYYDKDFNNEADTPDNFQSRRPNTSFCFLDIRSPGLGDTAMYLCATSRSTPTGTSLDEQFFGPGTRLTVL.

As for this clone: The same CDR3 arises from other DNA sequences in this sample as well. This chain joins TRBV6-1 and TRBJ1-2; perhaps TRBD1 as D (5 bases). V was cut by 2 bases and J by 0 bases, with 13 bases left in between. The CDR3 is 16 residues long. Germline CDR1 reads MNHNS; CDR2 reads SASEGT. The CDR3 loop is CASSEFTGLSNYGYTF. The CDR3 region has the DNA TGTGCCAGCAGTGAATTCACAGGCCTTTCTAACTATGGCTACACCTTC.

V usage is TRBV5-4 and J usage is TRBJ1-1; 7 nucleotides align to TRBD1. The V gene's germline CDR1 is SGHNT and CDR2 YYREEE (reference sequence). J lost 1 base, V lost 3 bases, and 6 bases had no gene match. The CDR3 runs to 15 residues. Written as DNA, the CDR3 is TGTGCCAGCAGCTGGAGGGGGCTAACGAACACTGAAGCTTTCTTT. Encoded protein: CASSWRGLTNTEAFF.

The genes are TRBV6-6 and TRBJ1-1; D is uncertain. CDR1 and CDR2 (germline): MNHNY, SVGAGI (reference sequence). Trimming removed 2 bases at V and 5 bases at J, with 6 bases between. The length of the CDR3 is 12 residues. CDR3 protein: CASSYEGTEAFF. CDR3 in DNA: TGTGCCAGCAGTTACGAAGGGACTGAAGCTTTCTTT.

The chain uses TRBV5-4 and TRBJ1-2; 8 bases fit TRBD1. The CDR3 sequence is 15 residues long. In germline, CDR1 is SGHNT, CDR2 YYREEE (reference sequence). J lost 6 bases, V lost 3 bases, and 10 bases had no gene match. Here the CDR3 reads CASSSSQGAVDGYTF. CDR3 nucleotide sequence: TGTGCCAGCAGCTCCTCCCAGGGGGCGGTCGATGGCTACACCTTC. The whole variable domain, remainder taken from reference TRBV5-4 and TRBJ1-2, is ETGVTQSPTHLIKTRGQQVTLRCSSQSGHNTVSWYQQALGQGPQFIFQYYREEENGRGNFPPRFSGLQFPNYSSELNVNALELDDSALYLCASSSSQGAVDGYTFGSGTRLTVV.

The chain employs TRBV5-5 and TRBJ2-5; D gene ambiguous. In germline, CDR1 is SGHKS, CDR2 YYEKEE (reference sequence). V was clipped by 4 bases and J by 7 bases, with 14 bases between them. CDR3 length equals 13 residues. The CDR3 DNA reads TGTGCCAGCAGCAAGGAAGGTCTCGGGACCCAGTACTTC. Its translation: CASSKEGLGTQYF. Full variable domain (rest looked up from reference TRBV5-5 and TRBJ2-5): DAGVTQSPTHLIKTRGQQVTLRCSPISGHKSVSWYQQVLGQGPQFIFQYYEKEERGRGNFPDRFSARQFPNYSSELNVNALLLGDSALYLCASSKEGLGTQYFGPGTRLLVL.

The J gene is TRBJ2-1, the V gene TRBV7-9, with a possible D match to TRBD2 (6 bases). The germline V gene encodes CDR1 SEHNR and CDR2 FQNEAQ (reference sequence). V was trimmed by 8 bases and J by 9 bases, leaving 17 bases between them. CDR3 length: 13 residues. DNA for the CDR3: TGTGCCAGCTTGGGACTCCAGAGGGGTGAGCAGTTCTTC. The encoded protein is CASLGLQRGEQFF.

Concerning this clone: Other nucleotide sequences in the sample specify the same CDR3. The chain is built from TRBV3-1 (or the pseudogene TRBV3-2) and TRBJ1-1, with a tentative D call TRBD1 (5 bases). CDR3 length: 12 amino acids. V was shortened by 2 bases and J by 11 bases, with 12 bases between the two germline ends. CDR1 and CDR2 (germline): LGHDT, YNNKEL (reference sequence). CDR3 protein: CASSQTGGEAFF. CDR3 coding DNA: TGTGCCAGCAGCCAAACCGGGGGAGAGGCTTTCTTT.

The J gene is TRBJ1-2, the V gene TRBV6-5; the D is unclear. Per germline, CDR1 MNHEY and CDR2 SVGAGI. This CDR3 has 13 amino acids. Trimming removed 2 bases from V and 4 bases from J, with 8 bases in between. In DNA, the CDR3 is TGTGCCAGCAGTTACGAGGGATCCTATGGCTACACCTTC. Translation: CASSYEGSYGYTF.

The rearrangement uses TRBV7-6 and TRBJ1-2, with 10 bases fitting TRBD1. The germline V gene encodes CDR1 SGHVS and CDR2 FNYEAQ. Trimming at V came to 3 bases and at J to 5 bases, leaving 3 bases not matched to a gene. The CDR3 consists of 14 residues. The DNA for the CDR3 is TGTGCCAGCAGCTTGGGACAGGGGAAGTATGGCTACACCTTC. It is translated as CASSLGQGKYGYTF. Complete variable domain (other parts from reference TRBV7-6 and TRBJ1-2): GAGVSQSPRYKVTKRGQDVALRCDPISGHVSLYWYRQALGQGPEFLTYFNYEAQQDKSGLPNDRFSAERPEGSISTLTIQRTEQRDSAMYRCASSLGQGKYGYTFGSGTRLTVV.

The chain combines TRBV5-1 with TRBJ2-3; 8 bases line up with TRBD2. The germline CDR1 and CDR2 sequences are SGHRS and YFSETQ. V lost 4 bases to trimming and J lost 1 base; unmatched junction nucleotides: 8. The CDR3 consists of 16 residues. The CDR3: CASSRAGVEGTDTQYF. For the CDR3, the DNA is TGCGCCAGCAGCAGAGCGGGGGTCGAGGGCACAGATACGCAGTATTTT.

CDR3 DNA: TGTGCCAGCAGCTTGGGGGGGCGTAGTGCCACCTACGAGCAGTACTTC. It encodes CASSLGGRSATYEQYF. The gene calls are TRBV5-4 and TRBJ2-7; D might be TRBD1 (6 bases). Germline CDR1 and CDR2: SGHNT and YYREEE (reference sequence). The CDR3 runs to 16 residues. V lost 0 bases and J 2 bases, leaving 15 bases between the germline ends.

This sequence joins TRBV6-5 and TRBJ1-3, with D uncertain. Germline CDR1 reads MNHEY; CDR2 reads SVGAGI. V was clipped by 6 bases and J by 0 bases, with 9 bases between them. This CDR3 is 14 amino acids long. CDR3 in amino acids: CASSQDISGNTIYF. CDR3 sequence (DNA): TGTGCCAGCAGCCAAGACATCTCTGGAAACACCATATATTTT.

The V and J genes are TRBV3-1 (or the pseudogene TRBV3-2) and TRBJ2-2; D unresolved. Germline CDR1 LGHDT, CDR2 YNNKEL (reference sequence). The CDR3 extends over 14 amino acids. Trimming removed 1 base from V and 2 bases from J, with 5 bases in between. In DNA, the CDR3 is TGTGCCAGCAGCCAAGCTTTTAACACCGGGGAGCTGTTTTTT. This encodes CASSQAFNTGELFF.

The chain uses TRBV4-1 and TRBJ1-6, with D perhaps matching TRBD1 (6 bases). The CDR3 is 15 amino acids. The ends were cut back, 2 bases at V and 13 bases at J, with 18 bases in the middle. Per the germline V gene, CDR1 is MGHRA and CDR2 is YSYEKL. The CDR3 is CASSQFADRFNPLHF. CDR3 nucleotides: TGCGCCAGCAGCCAATTCGCGGACAGATTTAATCCCCTCCACTTT.

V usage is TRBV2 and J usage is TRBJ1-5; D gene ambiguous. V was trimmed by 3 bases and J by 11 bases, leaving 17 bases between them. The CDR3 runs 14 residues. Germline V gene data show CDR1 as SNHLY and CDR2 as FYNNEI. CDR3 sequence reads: CASSERERSGAQHF. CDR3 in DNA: TGTGCCAGCAGTGAGAGGGAGCGGAGCGGCGCCCAGCATTTT.

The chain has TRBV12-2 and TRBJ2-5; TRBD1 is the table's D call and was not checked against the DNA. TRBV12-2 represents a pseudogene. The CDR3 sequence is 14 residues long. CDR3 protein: CASRPRDRRETQYF. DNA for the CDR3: TGTGCAAGTCGCCCCCGGGACAGGAGAGAGACCCAGTACTTC.

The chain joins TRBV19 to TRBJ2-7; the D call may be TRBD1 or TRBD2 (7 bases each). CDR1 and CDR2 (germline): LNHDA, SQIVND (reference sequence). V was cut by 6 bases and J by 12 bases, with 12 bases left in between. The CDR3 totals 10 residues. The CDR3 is CASRTGEGYF. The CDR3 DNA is TGTGCCAGTAGAACAGGGGAGGGGTACTTC.

CDR3 region: CASSTPTVSGANVLTF. CDR3 bases: TGTGCCAGTAGTACCCCAACAGTATCTGGGGCCAACGTCCTGACTTTC. This sequence joins TRBV19 and TRBJ2-6; no firm D call. The CDR3 loop spans 16 amino acids. Deletions cut 4 bases from V and 1 base from J, with 11 bases between. The germline V gene encodes CDR1 LNHDA and CDR2 SQIVND (reference sequence).